The 3 T cell receptor beta chains in this list originate from one sample, sequenced in a study of T-cell memory formation after mild COVID-19. TCRdb processed the 5' RACE reads anew with MiXCR; each CDR3 protein has one entry. The sample carries about 260,000 distinct CDR3 sequences, over 15% recorded once. Sequencing was done on a sample of PBMCs or a T cell subset sorted from them (not recorded which). The source is a man between 18 and 35 years old who had mild COVID-19 (a few samples of this study predate the infection). Cell type and time point are not known.

This clonotype was detected only a few times. This chain connects TRBV9 to TRBJ2-5, with TRBD2 matching 8 bases. V lost 0 bases, J lost 4 bases, and 2 bases stayed unmatched. From germline, CDR1 is SGDLS and CDR2 YYNGEE. This CDR3 has 14 amino acids. The DNA for the CDR3 is TGTGCCAGCAGCGTAGTCGGGGGGGGAGAGACCCAGTACTTC. It translates to CASSVVGGGETQYF.

The rearrangement uses TRBV7-2 and TRBJ1-5, with unresolved D. The CDR3 extends over 15 amino acids. Germline values: CDR1 SGHTA, CDR2 FQGNSA. V lost 5 bases and J 1 base, leaving 12 bases between the germline ends. The CDR3 DNA follows: TGTGCCAGCAGCCTACAGAGTCTAAGCAATCAGCCCCAGCATTTT. Amino acids: CASSLQSLSNQPQHF.

Worth noting for this clonotype: This may stem from a read error, because a much larger clone lies one nucleotide away. The gene calls are TRBV7-6 and TRBJ1-1; D is unresolved. CDR3 length: 15 amino acids. CDR1 is SGHVS and CDR2 is FNYEAQ in the germline V gene. The CDR3 region has the DNA TGTGCCAGCAGTCAACGAGCCTCCTTGAACACTGCAGCTTTCTTT. This translates into CASSQRASLNTAAFF.